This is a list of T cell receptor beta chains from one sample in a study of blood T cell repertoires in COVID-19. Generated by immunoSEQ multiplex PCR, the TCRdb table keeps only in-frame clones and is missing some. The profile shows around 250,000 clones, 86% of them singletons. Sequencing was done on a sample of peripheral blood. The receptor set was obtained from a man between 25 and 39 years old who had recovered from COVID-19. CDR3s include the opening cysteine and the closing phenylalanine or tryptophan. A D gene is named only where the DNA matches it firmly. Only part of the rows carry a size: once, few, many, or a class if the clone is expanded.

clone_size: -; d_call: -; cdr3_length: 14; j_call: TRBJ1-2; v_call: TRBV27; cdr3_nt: TGTGCCAGCAGTTTACGCGGACAGACCTATGGCTACACCTTC; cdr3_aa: CASSLRGQTYGYTF
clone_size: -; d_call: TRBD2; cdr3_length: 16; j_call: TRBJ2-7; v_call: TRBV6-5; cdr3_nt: TGTGCCAGCAGTTACTCCCGAGGACTAGCTCGCTACGAGCAGTACTTC; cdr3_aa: CASSYSRGLARYEQYF
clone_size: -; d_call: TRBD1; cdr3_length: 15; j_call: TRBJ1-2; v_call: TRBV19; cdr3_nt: TGTGCCAGCCATACCCCGGGACAGGGGATGAATGGCTACACCTTC; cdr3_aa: CASHTPGQGMNGYTF
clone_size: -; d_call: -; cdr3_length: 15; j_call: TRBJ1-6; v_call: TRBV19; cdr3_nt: TGTGCCAGTAGTCAGGACAGCTCCTATAATTCACCCCTCCACTTT; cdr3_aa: CASSQDSSYNSPLHF
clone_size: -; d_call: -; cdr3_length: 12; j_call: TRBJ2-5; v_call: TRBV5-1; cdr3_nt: TGCGCCAGCGGTAGGACAGAAGAGACCCAGTACTTC; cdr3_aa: CASGRTEETQYF
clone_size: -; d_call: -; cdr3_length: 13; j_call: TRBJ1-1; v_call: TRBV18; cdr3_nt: TGTGCCAGCTCACCGGGGGGTAAGGGTGAAGCTTTCTTT; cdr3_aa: CASSPGGKGEAFF
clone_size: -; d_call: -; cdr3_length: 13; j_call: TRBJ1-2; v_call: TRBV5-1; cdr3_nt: TGCGCCAGCAGCTTGGGAGAGTTCTATGGCTACACCTTC; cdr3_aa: CASSLGEFYGYTF
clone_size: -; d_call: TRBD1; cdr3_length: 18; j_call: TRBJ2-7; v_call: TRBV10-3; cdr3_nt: TGTGCCATCAGTGTACGACAGGGGGGGGGATCTAGGAGCTACGAGCAGTACTTC; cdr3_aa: CAISVRQGGGSRSYEQYF
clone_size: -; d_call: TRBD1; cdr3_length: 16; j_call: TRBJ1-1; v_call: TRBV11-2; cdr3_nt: TGTGCCAGCAGCTTAGGCCCGGGACAGGGGAGGACTGAAGCTTTCTTT; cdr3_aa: CASSLGPGQGRTEAFF
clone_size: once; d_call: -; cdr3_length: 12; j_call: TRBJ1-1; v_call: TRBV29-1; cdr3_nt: TGCAGCGTAGATATTACAGGGATAGAAGCTTTCTTT; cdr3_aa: CSVDITGIEAFF